The clone carrying this T cell receptor beta chain was seen more than once but under ten times. Its antigen remains unidentified. The entry originates in a study of cytomegalovirus exposure and HLA in healthy donors. General study results and limits: What TCR beta sequences reportedly achieved was accurate prediction of HLA-A and HLA-B alleles in most subjects. An analysis that came later showed most CMV-associated TCR beta chains appearing HLA-restricted. Later genetic work tied a missense DCLRE1C variant to beta-chain V and J trimming. At a 0.05 false discovery rate, a later analysis found approximately 17,000 TCR beta sequences to be associated with HLA alleles.

Use of 60 Vbeta and 13 Jbeta primers characterized the PCR. The repertoire was sequenced with immunoSEQ multiplex PCR; TCRdb's copy has only in-frame clones and lacks some. Of some 180,000 clones listed, over 65% were seen once; the top ten hold under 2%. The V gene lost 5 bases and the J gene lost 5 bases, with 9 bases spanning the gap. This CDR3 contains 12 residues. The germline V gene has CDR1 SEHNR and CDR2 FQNEAQ (reference sequence). The sequenced sample consisted of PBMCs. The chain uses TRBV7-9 and TRBJ1-1; D unresolved. The clonotype originates from a man aged 18 to 29 in good health and CMV-seronegative. As DNA, the CDR3 is TGTGCCAGCAGCCCCCTCGGGACTGAAGCTTTCTTT. Amino acids: CASSPLGTEAFF.